This T cell receptor (beta chain) comes out of a study of tumor-infiltrating lymphocytes in primary liver carcinoma. About this clonotype itself: The germline gene is not matched at one end of the junction; a read error may be the cause.

Extraction of RNA together with DNA used roughly 18-32 mg of unsorted bulk tissue. Per germline, CDR1 MDHEN and CDR2 SYDVKM. The CDR3 totals 11 residues. TCR beta cDNA was prepared out of around 460 ng total RNA by means of a constant-region primer. Libraries of TCR beta came from three nested multiplex PCR rounds with slightly modified ARM-PCR. A C-beta reverse primer and TRBV1-TRBV30 forward primers served in each of the first two PCR rounds, at ten to eleven cycles apiece. TCRdb itself ran the multiplex PCR reads through MiXCR, one entry per CDR3 protein. The data contain about 92,000 distinct CDR3 sequences, around 68% of them seen just once; the ten biggest clones take up around 30%.

The receptor was isolated from a man aged 40-50 years with primary liver carcinoma and hepatitis B virus infection. Material for sequencing was tumor-adjacent normal liver tissue. The chain uses TRBV28 and TRBJ2-7; D ambiguous. The CDR3, as DNA: TGTGCCAGCAGTTTTCTGTACGAGCATTACTTC. It translates to CASSFLYEHYF.